Below are 28 T cell receptor beta chains sequenced from a single sample in a study of CD8+ T cells in alopecia areata (dated by TCRdb to the late 2010s). The time point tag for this specimen amounts to: 20 to 30 weeks on oral tofacitinib. What the treatment or condition label conveys for this sample: oral pan-JAK inhibitor, 5-10 mg twice daily. Library preparation was by the immunoSEQ multiplex PCR assay. RNA was extracted from all samples and reverse transcribed into cDNA as template for TCR sequencing. This immuneACCESS table, as held by TCRdb, lists in-frame sequences with V and J called but not all clones. Of the missing ones, under half trace to an unresolved V gene in checked studies; the others have no known cause. This sample holds 100,000 to 130,000 clones; about 83% were observed only once. The ten largest clonotypes hold 24% of the sample. The sequencing used CD8+ T cells sorted from blood, collected at week 24, from a patient treated with tofacitinib. These receptors all stem from a human donor with alopecia areata.

The rearrangement uses TRBV11-2 and TRBJ2-3; 8 bases are a match to TRBD2. Per germline, CDR1 SGHAT and CDR2 FQNNGV. The CDR3 has 14 residues. Trimming cost V 5 bases and J 2 bases; bases outside gene matches: 3. The CDR3 region has the DNA TGTGCCAGCAGCGGCGGGGGGAACACAGATACGCAGTATTTT. Translation gives CASSGGGNTDTQYF.

J is TRBJ2-2 and V is TRBV10-3; 10 bases align to TRBD2. V lost 6 bases and J lost 3; bases outside the gene matches: 4. From germline, CDR1 is ENHRY and CDR2 SYGVKD. There are 15 residues in the CDR3. CDR3 sequence reads: CAIRRGLADTGELFF. The CDR3 DNA reads as TGTGCCATCAGACGCGGACTAGCGGACACCGGGGAGCTGTTTTTT.

The rearrangement joins TRBV4-1 to TRBJ1-5; TRBD1 matches at 7 bases. Germline V gives CDR1 MGHRA, CDR2 YSYEKL. After removal of 2 bases from V and 0 bases from J, the junction contained 4 bases not matched to a gene. This CDR3 has 16 residues. The CDR3 is CASSQRDRDSNQPQHF. The CDR3 DNA reads as TGCGCCAGCAGCCAACGCGACAGGGATAGCAATCAGCCCCAGCATTTT.

This clone showed up just once. The chain couples TRBV6-5 to TRBJ2-1; TRBD1 is a possible D gene (5 bases). Trimming took off 7 bases at V and 10 bases at J, with 11 bases between the two ends. The germline V gene has CDR1 MNHEY and CDR2 SVGAGI. The CDR3 contains 11 residues. The DNA of the CDR3 is TGTGCCAGCAAGGTCGCAGGGGAGCAGTTCTTC. It codes for CASKVAGEQFF.

The chain employs TRBV13 and TRBJ1-1; possibly TRBD1 for D (5 bases). This CDR3 region has 13 residues. Between the trimmed V and J ends, which lost 7 bases and 0 bases, there was a span of 9 bases. Germline V lookup: CDR1 PRHDT, CDR2 FYEKMQ (reference sequence). CDR3 coding DNA: TGTGCCAGCACGGACACAATGAACACTGAAGCTTTCTTT. This gives the protein CASTDTMNTEAFF. The entire variable domain, with the rest obtained from reference TRBV13 and TRBJ1-1, is as follows: AAGVIQSPRHLIKEKRETATLKCYPIPRHDTVYWYQQGPGQDPQFLISFYEKMQSDKGSIPDRFSAQQFSDYHSELNMSSLELGDSALYFCASTDTMNTEAFFGQGTRLTVV.

V usage is TRBV27 and J usage is TRBJ2-1; D is uncertain. CDR3 length equals 12 residues. V shed 2 bases and J shed 8 bases, with 7 bases lying between them. Germline CDR1 MNHEY, CDR2 SMNVEV (reference sequence). The CDR3 nucleotides read TGTGCCAGCAGTTTACCTGGGGATGAGCAGTTCTTC. Translation gives CASSLPGDEQFF.

J is TRBJ2-2 and V is TRBV7-9; D possibly corresponds to TRBD2 (6 bases). This CDR3 spans 14 amino acids. CDR1 and CDR2 (germline): SEHNR, FQNEAQ (reference sequence). The V end lost 4 bases, the J end lost 5 bases, and 11 bases lay between the germline ends. CDR3 nucleotides: TGTGCCAGCAGCTCCCGGGACTTTACCGGGGAGCTGTTTTTT. It translates to CASSSRDFTGELFF.

The J gene is TRBJ2-1, the V gene TRBV23-1; 14 bases agree with TRBD2. TRBV23-1 is noted as an ORF with a role that remains uncertain. V shed 4 bases, J shed 8 bases, and the junction held 7 bases outside the gene matches. The CDR3 is 16 residues long. This CDR3 is CASSPSGTSGGYEQFF. CDR3 nucleotide sequence: TGCGCCAGCAGTCCTAGCGGGACTAGCGGGGGCTATGAGCAGTTCTTC.

Turning to this clone: The germline gene is not matched at one end of the junction; a read error may be the cause. The CDR3 spells CSVEGQSTDTQYF. In DNA, the CDR3 is TGCAGCGTCGAAGGACAGAGCACAGATACGCAGTATTTT. V is TRBV29-1 and J is TRBJ2-3, with D possibly matching TRBD1 (6 bases). The germline V gene has CDR1 SQVTM and CDR2 ANQGSEA. The CDR3 extends over 13 amino acids.

The chain couples TRBV7-8 to TRBJ2-7; 10 bases map to TRBD2. Germline loops: CDR1 SGHVS, CDR2 FQNEAQ. The CDR3 covers 15 residues. After removal of 2 bases from V and 3 bases from J, the junction contained 4 bases not matched to a gene. This CDR3 reads CASSLTSGDNYEQYF. The DNA of the CDR3 is TGTGCCAGCAGCTTAACTAGCGGGGACAACTACGAGCAGTACTTC. Using reference TRBV7-8 and TRBJ2-7 for the parts outside the CDR3, the full variable domain is GAGVSQSPRYKVAKRGQDVALRCDPISGHVSLFWYQQALGQGPEFLTYFQNEAQLDKSGLPSDRFFAERPEGSVSTLKIQRTQQEDSAVYLCASSLTSGDNYEQYFGPGTRLTVT.

The chain carries TRBV27 and TRBJ1-4; D is perhaps TRBD1 (5 bases). V was shortened by 0 bases and J by 8 bases, with 10 bases between the two germline ends. CDR3 size: 14 residues. Germline CDR1 and CDR2: MNHEY and SMNVEV (reference sequence). The DNA for the CDR3 is TGTGCCAGCAGTTTATCCCAGGGAGCAGAAAAACTGTTTTTT. Its translation: CASSLSQGAEKLFF.

This clone was detected a few times. This sequence joins TRBV19 and TRBJ2-1, with D uncertain. CDR1 LNHDA and CDR2 SQIVND come from the germline V gene (reference sequence). The V end lost 5 bases, the J end lost 2 bases, and 13 bases lay between the germline ends. The CDR3 consists of 15 residues. The CDR3 nucleotides are TGTGCCAGTAGTCCCCTCCGTGATCCCTACAATGAGCAGTTCTTC. Its translation: CASSPLRDPYNEQFF. The full variable domain, in which reference TRBV19 and TRBJ2-1 provide the parts outside the CDR3, is DGGITQSPKYLFRKEGQNVTLSCEQNLNHDAMYWYRQDPGQGLRLIYYSQIVNDFQKGDIAEGYSVSREKKESFPLTVTSAQKNPTAFYLCASSPLRDPYNEQFFGPGTRLTVL.

This chain connects TRBV29-1 to TRBJ1-2; 7 bases line up with TRBD1. The CDR3 totals 12 residues. The V gene's germline CDR1 is SQVTM and CDR2 ANQGSEA. V lost 2 bases and J lost 6; bases outside the gene matches: 3. CDR3 in DNA: TGCAGCGTTGAAAGACAGGGCGATGGCTACACCTTC. This gives the protein CSVERQGDGYTF.

This chain connects TRBV7-9 to TRBJ2-5, with D maybe TRBD1 (6 bases). Germline V gives CDR1 SEHNR, CDR2 FQNEAQ (reference sequence). The CDR3 has 15 amino acids. V was cut by 5 bases and J by 5 bases, with 18 bases left in between. The CDR3 is CASSATHGTTETQYF. DNA of the CDR3: TGTGCCAGCAGCGCAACGCACGGGACAACGGAGACCCAGTACTTC.

The chain uses TRBV13 and TRBJ2-7; maybe TRBD1 (6 bases). The CDR3 covers 15 residues. In germline, CDR1 is PRHDT, CDR2 FYEKMQ (reference sequence). Trimming left V 5 bases short and J 1 base short, with 15 bases between. Written as DNA, the CDR3 is TGTGCCAGCAGCGTTGCATCAGGGGCATCCTACGAGCAGTACTTC. As protein: CASSVASGASYEQYF.

The rearrangement links TRBV2 to TRBJ1-2; D remains unclear. Germline CDR1 and CDR2: SNHLY and FYNNEI. V gave up 2 bases and J gave up 4 bases, with 8 bases separating them. CDR3 length: 13 residues. CDR3 sequence: CASSERLGYGYTF. Written as DNA, the CDR3 is TGTGCCAGCAGTGAAAGGCTTGGCTATGGCTACACCTTC.

The V gene is TRBV5-1, the J gene TRBJ1-2, with a tentative D call TRBD1 (5 bases). Germline V CDR1 and CDR2: SGHRS, YFSETQ. Trimming shortened V by 2 bases and J by 6 bases, and 8 bases separated the two germline ends. The CDR3 extends over 12 amino acids. CDR3 DNA sequence: TGCGCCAGCAGCTTAACCAGGGATGGCTACACCTTC. Amino acid sequence: CASSLTRDGYTF.

This chain uses TRBV7-2 with TRBJ1-3, with a possible D match to TRBD1 (6 bases). Germline CDR1 is SGHTA and CDR2 is FQGNSA. The CDR3 has 16 residues. Trimming took off 5 bases at V and 0 bases at J, with 14 bases between the two ends. The CDR3 is CASSPTYRDSGNTIYF. CDR3 DNA: TGTGCCAGCAGCCCAACCTACAGGGACTCTGGAAACACCATATATTTT. The whole variable domain, filled in from reference TRBV7-2 and TRBJ1-3, reads GAGVSQSPSNKVTEKGKDVELRCDPISGHTALYWYRQSLGQGLEFLIYFQGNSAPDKSGLPSDRFSAERTGGSVSTLTIQRTQQEDSAVYLCASSPTYRDSGNTIYFGEGSWLTVV.

This sequence joins TRBV11-2 and TRBJ2-5, with D possibly called TRBD1 or TRBD2 (5 bases each). Germline V gives CDR1 SGHAT, CDR2 FQNNGV. The CDR3 loop spans 15 amino acids. Trimming took off 5 bases at V and 1 base at J, with 14 bases between the two ends. The CDR3 spells CASSPPMRGQETQYF. The DNA of the CDR3 is TGTGCCAGCAGCCCGCCAATGAGGGGCCAAGAGACCCAGTACTTC. The variable domain in full, completed from reference TRBV11-2 and TRBJ2-5, reads EAGVAQSPRYKIIEKRQSVAFWCNPISGHATLYWYQQILGQGPKLLIQFQNNGVVDDSQLPKDRFSAERLKGVDSTLKIQPAKLEDSAVYLCASSPPMRGQETQYFGPGTRLLVL.

The rearrangement links TRBV5-6 to TRBJ2-1; TRBD1 is a possible D gene (5 bases). V lost 1 base, J lost 8 bases, and 10 bases lay in between. This CDR3 is built from 13 residues. Looked up from germline, CDR1 is SGHDT and CDR2 is YYEEEE. As DNA, the CDR3 is TGTGCCAGCAGCTTGCAGGGTCTGGATGAGCAGTTCTTC. This encodes CASSLQGLDEQFF. Full variable domain (missing parts from reference TRBV5-6 and TRBJ2-1): DAGVTQSPTHLIKTRGQQVTLRCSPKSGHDTVSWYQQALGQGPQFIFQYYEEEERQRGNFPDRFSGHQFPNYSSELNVNALLLGDSALYLCASSLQGLDEQFFGPGTRLTVL.

This rearrangement joins TRBV7-2 to TRBJ2-2, with D perhaps TRBD1 (6 bases). The CDR3 is 15 residues long. V was cut by 6 bases and J by 2 bases, with 13 bases left in between. The V gene's germline CDR1 is SGHTA and CDR2 FQGNSA. The DNA for the CDR3 is TGTGCCAGCAGGAGAACCGGGACAAACACCGGGGAGCTGTTTTTT. It yields the protein CASRRTGTNTGELFF.

The chain employs TRBV29-1 and TRBJ2-1; D possibly uses TRBD1 or TRBD2 (5 bases each). Germline V gives CDR1 SQVTM, CDR2 ANQGSEA. V lost 0 bases and J 0 bases, leaving 15 bases between the germline ends. The length of the CDR3 is 17 residues. DNA of the CDR3: TGCAGCGTTGAAGATATCATCTCAGGGAGCTCCTACAATGAGCAGTTCTTC. This encodes CSVEDIISGSSYNEQFF.

This clone was seen once. This rearrangement joins TRBV10-3 to TRBJ2-7; 8 nucleotides match TRBD1. J lost 10 bases, V lost 0 bases, and 5 bases had no gene match. Looked up from germline, CDR1 is ENHRY and CDR2 is SYGVKD. The CDR3 length is 13 residues. CDR3 nucleotide sequence: TGTGCCATCAGTGAGTCCGGACAGGGCTTTCAGTACTTC. Translating gives CAISESGQGFQYF.

This clone was counted a single time. The chain links TRBV29-1 to TRBJ1-4; D might be TRBD1 (6 bases). Germline-derived CDR1 and CDR2 are SQVTM and ANQGSEA. The CDR3 has 14 residues. V dropped 4 bases and J dropped 4 bases, with 13 bases sitting between them. In DNA, the CDR3 is TGCAGCGTTGTAAGCGGGACACTTAATGAAAAACTGTTTTTT. It encodes CSVVSGTLNEKLFF. The full variable domain, in which reference TRBV29-1 and TRBJ1-4 provide the parts outside the CDR3, is SAVISQKPSRDICQRGTSLTIQCQVDSQVTMMFWYRQQPGQSLTLIATANQGSEATYESGFVIDKFPISRPNLTFSTLTVSNMSPEDSSIYLCSVVSGTLNEKLFFGSGTQLSVL.

This clone was seen more than once but under ten times. The chain uses TRBV29-1 and TRBJ2-3; tentative D call: TRBD2 (5 bases). Trimming took 7 bases from V and 0 from J, leaving 17 bases between them. The CDR3 has 15 residues. Germline values: CDR1 SQVTM, CDR2 ANQGSEA. The CDR3 spells CSANSGVPSTDTQYF. The CDR3 nucleotides are TGCAGCGCGAACTCCGGGGTGCCTAGCACAGATACGCAGTATTTT.

This rearrangement joins TRBV7-3 to TRBJ2-1; TRBD2 matches 10 bases. The V gene end was trimmed by 4 bases and the J gene end by 9 bases; junction bases not matched to a gene: 6. CDR3 length equals 14 residues. Germline V gene sequence: CDR1 SGHTA, CDR2 FQGTGA. DNA of the CDR3: TGTGCCAGCAGCTCAGCGGGGGGGCAGGCTGAGCAGTTCTTC. Translated: CASSSAGGQAEQFF.

This clone has a handful of counts. The genes are TRBV18 and TRBJ1-4, with a possible D match to TRBD1 (6 bases). CDR3 length: 13 residues. The germline V gene encodes CDR1 KGHSH and CDR2 LQKENI. V was clipped by 6 bases and J by 6 bases, with 11 bases between them. DNA for the CDR3: TGTGCCAGCTCTTCAGGGGAGTATGAAAAACTGTTTTTT. Residues: CASSSGEYEKLFF.

The sample holds one count of this clone. The chain has TRBV11-3 and TRBJ2-3; D unclear. The V end was cut by 2 bases, the J end by 0 bases, with 9 bases between. The CDR3 sequence is 15 residues long. The V gene's germline CDR1 is SGHNT and CDR2 YENEEA. CDR3 amino acids: CASSLTGLSTDTQYF. The DNA of the CDR3 is TGTGCCAGCAGCTTAACCGGGTTAAGCACAGATACGCAGTATTTT.